These T cell receptor beta chains were read from a single sample in a study of cytotoxic CD8 clonotypes in ibrutinib-treated CLL. Measured with immunoSEQ multiplex PCR; TCRdb has only the in-frame clones, and not every one. This table holds 300,000 or so clones, 67% found once. The starting material was PBMCs, obtained after 36 months of ibrutinib treatment. These receptors all stem from a human donor with chronic lymphocytic leukemia. CDR3s include the opening cysteine and the closing phenylalanine or tryptophan. Fields, in order: CDR3 DNA, CDR3 protein, J gene, clone size, V gene, D gene. D genes are given only for firm matches. Size tells how often a clone was seen (once, few, many) or the class of an expanded clone, and some rows leave it out.

CDR3nt: TGTGCCAGCAGTGTAGGGTCTAACTATGGCTACACCTTC
CDR3aa: CASSVGSNYGYTF
j_gene: TRBJ1-2
abundance: -
v_gene: TRBV7-2
d_gene: -

CDR3nt: TGTGCCTGGACGGGACAGGATAATGAAAAACTGTTTTTT
CDR3aa: CAWTGQDNEKLFF
j_gene: TRBJ1-4
abundance: -
v_gene: TRBV30
d_gene: TRBD1

CDR3nt: TGTGCCAGTAGTATGGGACAGGGGCGCGTGGGCTACACCTTC
CDR3aa: CASSMGQGRVGYTF
j_gene: TRBJ1-2
abundance: -
v_gene: TRBV19
d_gene: TRBD1

CDR3nt: TGTGCCAGCAAGAACCTGTACGAGCAGTACTTC
CDR3aa: CASKNLYEQYF
j_gene: TRBJ2-7
abundance: once
v_gene: TRBV28
d_gene: -

CDR3nt: TGTGCCAGCAGCTTATTCCTAGCGGGAGGGCCAGAGACCCAGTACTTC
CDR3aa: CASSLFLAGGPETQYF
j_gene: TRBJ2-5
abundance: -
v_gene: TRBV7-2
d_gene: TRBD2

CDR3nt: TGCGCCAGCAGCCAAGATTCGACACCTCTAGCCAAAAACATTCAGTACTTC
CDR3aa: CASSQDSTPLAKNIQYF
j_gene: TRBJ2-4
abundance: -
v_gene: TRBV4-1
d_gene: -

CDR3nt: TGTGCCAGCAGTTCCCTGAGCGGGGGGTACAATGAGCAGTTCTTC
CDR3aa: CASSSLSGGYNEQFF
j_gene: TRBJ2-1
abundance: -
v_gene: TRBV27
d_gene: TRBD2

CDR3nt: TGTGCCAGCAGCGGCCAGTACCTTGAGCAGTTCTTC
CDR3aa: CASSGQYLEQFF
j_gene: TRBJ2-1
abundance: -
v_gene: TRBV13
d_gene: -

CDR3nt: TGTGCCAGTAGTCGAGGGCTTATGTACGAGCAGTACTTC
CDR3aa: CASSRGLMYEQYF
j_gene: TRBJ2-7
abundance: -
v_gene: TRBV19
d_gene: -

CDR3nt: TGCGCCAGCAGCGGTTCCGTCGTGGGGCCCCCACACCACGAGCAGTACTTC
CDR3aa: CASSGSVVGPPHHEQYF
j_gene: TRBJ2-7
abundance: -
v_gene: TRBV5-1
d_gene: -

CDR3nt: TGTGCCAGCAGCCCACTACCCAGCTCCTACAATGAGCAGTTCTTC
CDR3aa: CASSPLPSSYNEQFF
j_gene: TRBJ2-1
abundance: -
v_gene: TRBV7-8
d_gene: -

CDR3nt: TGTGCCAGCTCACCGCTATTGGGACTAGCGGGGAACAATGAGCAGTTCTTC
CDR3aa: CASSPLLGLAGNNEQFF
j_gene: TRBJ2-1
abundance: -
v_gene: TRBV18
d_gene: TRBD2

CDR3nt: TGTGCCAGCAGCTTAACCCGACAGGGTAACACCGGGGAGCTGTTTTTT
CDR3aa: CASSLTRQGNTGELFF
j_gene: TRBJ2-2
abundance: -
v_gene: TRBV7-3
d_gene: TRBD1

CDR3nt: TGTGCCAGCAGTTTATCGTTTTCTACCCTTACGCAGTATTTT
CDR3aa: CASSLSFSTLTQYF
j_gene: TRBJ2-3
abundance: once
v_gene: TRBV27
d_gene: -

CDR3nt: TGTGCCAGCAGCTTAGTACCGGGGGCCGGCGAGCAGTACTTC
CDR3aa: CASSLVPGAGEQYF
j_gene: TRBJ2-7
abundance: few
v_gene: TRBV11-2
d_gene: -

CDR3nt: TGTGCCAGCTCACCACTGGGACTAGCACGTCAGCAGTTCTTC
CDR3aa: CASSPLGLARQQFF
j_gene: TRBJ2-1
abundance: few
v_gene: TRBV18
d_gene: TRBD2

CDR3nt: TGTGCCAGCACTCGGGCAGGGCCTAACTATGGCTACACCTTC
CDR3aa: CASTRAGPNYGYTF
j_gene: TRBJ1-2
abundance: -
v_gene: TRBV6-1
d_gene: -

CDR3nt: TGTGCCAGCAGTGAACCGAAGGGGGCGAATCAGCCCCAGCATTTT
CDR3aa: CASSEPKGANQPQHF
j_gene: TRBJ1-5
abundance: -
v_gene: TRBV6-1
d_gene: TRBD1

CDR3nt: TGTGCCAGCAGCCTCAGCGGGGCCTACCAAGAGACCCAGTACTTC
CDR3aa: CASSLSGAYQETQYF
j_gene: TRBJ2-5
abundance: -
v_gene: TRBV11-2
d_gene: TRBD2

CDR3nt: TGCACCAGCAGCCAAGTATGTCCAGGGGTGAATGAGCAGTTCTTC
CDR3aa: CTSSQVCPGVNEQFF
j_gene: TRBJ2-1
abundance: few
v_gene: TRBV1
d_gene: -

CDR3nt: TGTGCCAGCCAGACAAACTACGAGCAGTACTTC
CDR3aa: CASQTNYEQYF
j_gene: TRBJ2-7
abundance: -
v_gene: TRBV6-6
d_gene: -

CDR3nt: TGTGCCAGCAGTGAGGGACTAGCGGGAGTAGAGACCCAGTACTTC
CDR3aa: CASSEGLAGVETQYF
j_gene: TRBJ2-5
abundance: once
v_gene: TRBV28
d_gene: TRBD2

CDR3nt: TGCAGCACAACCCTCCGGGACAACGCTGAAGCTTTCTTT
CDR3aa: CSTTLRDNAEAFF
j_gene: TRBJ1-1
abundance: -
v_gene: TRBV29-1
d_gene: -

CDR3nt: TGTGCCAGCAGCGTTCTTCACACAGATACGCAGTATTTT
CDR3aa: CASSVLHTDTQYF
j_gene: TRBJ2-3
abundance: -
v_gene: TRBV9
d_gene: -

CDR3nt: TGCAGCGTCTCCCATACCCGGGGGGACAGGGTGGCAGATACGCAGTATTTT
CDR3aa: CSVSHTRGDRVADTQYF
j_gene: TRBJ2-3
abundance: -
v_gene: TRBV29-1
d_gene: TRBD1

CDR3nt: TGCGCCAGCAGCCTTCGACCTTACAGGGTGTGGAGAAACACCATATATTTT
CDR3aa: CASSLRPYRVWRNTIYF
j_gene: TRBJ1-3
abundance: -
v_gene: TRBV4-1
d_gene: -

CDR3nt: TGCAGCGTTCCCCTAGCGGGAGTTCTTTTGCATGAGCAGTTCTTC
CDR3aa: CSVPLAGVLLHEQFF
j_gene: TRBJ2-1
abundance: -
v_gene: TRBV29-1
d_gene: TRBD2

CDR3nt: TGTGCCACCAAAAGGACTATTAGCACAGATACGCAGTATTTT
CDR3aa: CATKRTISTDTQYF
j_gene: TRBJ2-3
abundance: few
v_gene: TRBV2
d_gene: -

CDR3nt: TGCGCCAGCAGGCGGGGGGGCCCCACAGATACGCAGTATTTT
CDR3aa: CASRRGGPTDTQYF
j_gene: TRBJ2-3
abundance: few
v_gene: TRBV5-1
d_gene: TRBD2

CDR3nt: TGTGCCAGCAGTCTAGGACAATCCTATGGCTACACCTTC
CDR3aa: CASSLGQSYGYTF
j_gene: TRBJ1-2
abundance: -
v_gene: TRBV14
d_gene: -

CDR3nt: TGTGCCAGCAGCTTAGGTGTGGGAGCCTACGAGCAGTACTTC
CDR3aa: CASSLGVGAYEQYF
j_gene: TRBJ2-7
abundance: -
v_gene: TRBV7-2
d_gene: -

CDR3nt: TGTGCCAGCAGCCCGCGGGACGGGACCGAGGGTCAGCCCCAGCATTTT
CDR3aa: CASSPRDGTEGQPQHF
j_gene: TRBJ1-5
abundance: -
v_gene: TRBV7-2
d_gene: -

CDR3nt: TGCGCCAGCAGCCAAGGCCTCCTAGCGGGGGTCGACAATGAGCAGTTCTTC
CDR3aa: CASSQGLLAGVDNEQFF
j_gene: TRBJ2-1
abundance: -
v_gene: TRBV4-1
d_gene: TRBD2

CDR3nt: TGTGCCAGCAGCTTGGCCGGTCGGGCCCCCGCCAAAAACATTCAGTACTTC
CDR3aa: CASSLAGRAPAKNIQYF
j_gene: TRBJ2-4
abundance: few
v_gene: TRBV5-4
d_gene: -

CDR3nt: TGTGCCAGCAGCTTGGTGGCCTACCACACAGATACGCAGTATTTT
CDR3aa: CASSLVAYHTDTQYF
j_gene: TRBJ2-3
abundance: -
v_gene: TRBV5-6
d_gene: -

CDR3nt: TGCGCCAGCAGTGAGTCGAGGGTAGATCAGCCCCAGCATTTT
CDR3aa: CASSESRVDQPQHF
j_gene: TRBJ1-5
abundance: -
v_gene: TRBV10-2
d_gene: -

CDR3nt: TGTGCCAGCAGCGTAGAGGCCTCGGGGGCTATGGGCACTGAAGCTTTCTTT
CDR3aa: CASSVEASGAMGTEAFF
j_gene: TRBJ1-1
abundance: few
v_gene: TRBV9
d_gene: -

CDR3nt: TGTGCCAGCACAAGCGGGGGCGGAAACTATGGCTACACCTTC
CDR3aa: CASTSGGGNYGYTF
j_gene: TRBJ1-2
abundance: -
v_gene: TRBV5-5
d_gene: -

CDR3nt: TGTGCTAGTGGTCGGACGGGACCCAGGGACTATGGCTACACCTTC
CDR3aa: CASGRTGPRDYGYTF
j_gene: TRBJ1-2
abundance: -
v_gene: TRBV12-5
d_gene: -

CDR3nt: TGTGCCAGCAGCCGATCTCCGGGACAGGGGATCGGTAACTATGGCTACACCTTC
CDR3aa: CASSRSPGQGIGNYGYTF
j_gene: TRBJ1-2
abundance: -
v_gene: TRBV6-4
d_gene: TRBD1

CDR3nt: TGTGCCAGCAGCGAAAACAGGGGAGACTATGGCTACACCTTC
CDR3aa: CASSENRGDYGYTF
j_gene: TRBJ1-2
abundance: -
v_gene: TRBV9
d_gene: TRBD1

CDR3nt: TGTGCCAGCAGCTTTCTCTCCGGCACAGATACGCAGTATTTT
CDR3aa: CASSFLSGTDTQYF
j_gene: TRBJ2-3
abundance: -
v_gene: TRBV7-2
d_gene: -

CDR3nt: TGTGCCAGCAGGTTCCGAGCCCAGCATTTT
CDR3aa: CASRFRAQHF
j_gene: TRBJ1-5
abundance: -
v_gene: TRBV11-2
d_gene: -

CDR3nt: TGTGCCAGCAGTCCCCAGGGGCGGTATCAGCCCCAGCATTTT
CDR3aa: CASSPQGRYQPQHF
j_gene: TRBJ1-5
abundance: -
v_gene: TRBV27
d_gene: -

CDR3nt: TGTGCCAGCAGCTTGGGGGTCACGGGCTACGAGCAGTACTTC
CDR3aa: CASSLGVTGYEQYF
j_gene: TRBJ2-7
abundance: -
v_gene: TRBV11-2
d_gene: -

CDR3nt: TGTGCCAGCTGTTTTCCCTCCTACGAGCAGTACTTC
CDR3aa: CASCFPSYEQYF
j_gene: TRBJ2-7
abundance: -
v_gene: TRBV6-1
d_gene: -

CDR3nt: TGCGCCAGCAGCCACCTCGGGACTAGCGGGGGTCGGGAGACCCAGTACTTC
CDR3aa: CASSHLGTSGGRETQYF
j_gene: TRBJ2-5
abundance: -
v_gene: TRBV4-1
d_gene: TRBD2

CDR3nt: TGTGCCAGCTCACCACTGGGACAGGGGGGACCTGGAAACACCATATATTTT
CDR3aa: CASSPLGQGGPGNTIYF
j_gene: TRBJ1-3
abundance: -
v_gene: TRBV18
d_gene: TRBD1